Below are 23 T cell receptor beta chains sequenced from a single sample in a study of monozygotic twins with inflammatory bowel disease. From the 5' RACE reads, TCRdb lists one entry per CDR3 protein and no DNA. The sample totals roughly 150,000 distinct CDR3 sequences. The sample was blood. The receptors were sampled from a human donor with ulcerative colitis or Crohn's disease, or a healthy co-twin of an affected twin (not recorded which).

The chain employs TRBV18 and TRBJ2-7; TCRdb proposes TRBD1, but this gene call is untestable without DNA. This CDR3 is built from 14 residues. Germline CDR1 KGHSH, CDR2 LQKENI. CDR3 region: CASSPKGPDVEQYF.

The CDR3 reads CASSYTGTRSDTQYF. This rearrangement joins TRBV6-5 to TRBJ2-3; TCRdb's D call, TRBD2, is unchecked because there is no DNA. The CDR3 spans 15 residues. CDR1 and CDR2 (germline): MNHEY, SVGAGI.

The chain has TRBV7-3 and TRBJ2-2; TCRdb picks TRBD1, but there is no DNA to check that call. The CDR3 extends over 16 amino acids. The germline V gene has CDR1 SGHTA and CDR2 FQGTGA. The CDR3 here is CASSLWGGGNTGELFF. Filled out from reference TRBV7-3 and TRBJ2-2, the complete variable domain reads GAGVSQTPSNKVTEKGKYVELRCDPISGHTALYWYRQSLGQGPEFLIYFQGTGAADDSGLPNDRFFAVRPEGSVSTLKIQRTERGDSAVYLCASSLWGGGNTGELFFGEGSRLTVL.

This sequence joins TRBV6-5 and TRBJ2-2; with no DNA, the TCRdb D assignment of TRBD2 cannot be verified. The CDR3 runs to 13 residues. Germline lookup yields CDR1 MNHEY and CDR2 SVGAGI. CDR3 protein: CASREGGTGELFF.

The chain carries TRBV4-1 and TRBJ2-1; without DNA, the TCRdb call of TRBD2 cannot be checked. This CDR3 has 17 amino acids. Germline CDR1 is MGHRA and CDR2 is YSYEKL. CDR3 region: CASSQDRLAGGLNEQFF.

V and J are TRBV6-1 and TRBJ2-5; checking the TCRdb D call of TRBD2 is not possible without DNA. Germline V lookup: CDR1 MNHNS, CDR2 SASEGT. This CDR3 contains 15 residues. The chain's CDR3 is CASSKSDWREETQYF.

The CDR3 spells CASILTSGTFYEQYF. J is TRBJ2-7 and V is TRBV11-2; the TCRdb D gene call, TRBD2, has no DNA to confirm it. Looked up from germline, CDR1 is SGHAT and CDR2 is FQNNGV. The CDR3 spans 15 residues.

The gene calls are TRBV12-3 or TRBV12-4 and TRBJ1-1. There are 14 residues in the CDR3. CDR3 region: CASTPLAANTEAFF.

This sequence joins TRBV6-1 and TRBJ2-5; the TRBD1 assignment by TCRdb is unverifiable without DNA. This CDR3 is built from 13 residues. Germline CDR1 is MNHNS and CDR2 is SASEGT. The CDR3 sequence: CASSEGGEETQYF.

V gene TRBV7-2 combines with J gene TRBJ2-7; without DNA, the TCRdb call of TRBD2 cannot be checked. CDR3 size: 18 residues. Germline loops: CDR1 SGHTA, CDR2 FQGNSA. CDR3 loop: CASSLAYSGRGRMYEQYF.

The chain links TRBV27 to TRBJ2-1; TCRdb outputs TRBD2, but without DNA this stays unchecked. In germline, CDR1 is MNHEY, CDR2 SMNVEV (reference sequence). The CDR3 totals 15 residues. The CDR3 region is CASSFGGFSPNEQFF.

This chain joins TRBV5-4 and TRBJ2-7; the D call from TCRdb, TRBD2, cannot be confirmed without DNA. CDR1 and CDR2 (germline): SGHNT, YYREEE (reference sequence). The CDR3 runs to 14 residues. The CDR3 protein is CASSLYRAPYEQYF.

The J gene is TRBJ2-2, the V gene TRBV30; lacking DNA, the TRBD1 call made by TCRdb goes unchecked. CDR1 and CDR2 from the germline V gene are GTSNPN and SVGIG (reference sequence). This CDR3 comprises 15 residues. The CDR3 sequence is CALRGAGDGSGELFF.

This sequence joins TRBV7-3 and TRBJ2-7. The CDR3 totals 14 residues. CDR1 and CDR2 (germline): SGHTA, FQGTGA. CDR3 sequence reads: CASRESANSYEQYF.

The chain uses TRBV24-1 and TRBJ1-5; the D call from TCRdb, TRBD1, cannot be confirmed without DNA. Germline V CDR1 and CDR2: KGHDR, SFDVKD. The CDR3 has 17 amino acids. CDR3: CATSDSGTGGINQPQHF.

The rearrangement joins TRBV11-2 to TRBJ2-2; TCRdb returns TRBD1, unconfirmable since there is no DNA. This CDR3 has 16 residues. In germline, CDR1 is SGHAT, CDR2 FQNNGV. The CDR3 loop is CASSSGTDLNTGELFF.

The genes are TRBV6-5 and TRBJ1-1; the TCRdb D gene call, TRBD1, has no DNA to confirm it. The CDR3 totals 15 residues. Germline V gene data show CDR1 as MNHEY and CDR2 as SVGAGI. The CDR3: CASSYFAGTNTEAFF.

CDR3 protein: CASSLLGLLSTGELFF. The chain uses TRBV28 and TRBJ2-2; TCRdb outputs TRBD2, but without DNA this stays unchecked. Germline CDR1 MDHEN, CDR2 SYDVKM. The CDR3 totals 16 residues.

The J gene is TRBJ2-1, the V gene TRBV11-2; TCRdb reports TRBD2, a call that lacks DNA to check it against. The CDR3 is 17 residues long. Germline values: CDR1 SGHAT, CDR2 FQNNGV. CDR3 in amino acids: CASISGTSGSSYNEQFF.

The rearrangement uses TRBV10-1 and TRBJ2-7; no DNA is available, so the TRBD1 call from TCRdb remains unchecked. The CDR3 is made up of 12 amino acids. Per the germline V gene, CDR1 is WNHNN and CDR2 is SYGVQD (reference sequence). Here the CDR3 reads CASSPDWVRQYF.

The V gene is TRBV7-9, the J gene TRBJ1-1; TCRdb names TRBD1, which stays unverified in the absence of DNA. The germline V gene encodes CDR1 SEHNR and CDR2 FQNEAQ (reference sequence). The CDR3 is 15 residues long. This CDR3 is CASSSLTGGYTEAFF.

V gene TRBV15 combines with J gene TRBJ1-1; without DNA, the TCRdb call of TRBD1 cannot be checked. The CDR3 consists of 15 residues. Germline V gene data show CDR1 as LNHNV and CDR2 as YYDKDF (reference sequence). CDR3 sequence: CATSRELGQYTEAFF.

The V and J genes are TRBV9 and TRBJ2-5; there is no DNA to check the TCRdb D call of TRBD2. The CDR3 has 16 amino acids. Germline V gene sequence: CDR1 SGDLS, CDR2 YYNGEE. CDR3 in amino acids: CASSPRLAGVSETQYF.